This is a list of T cell receptor beta chains from one sample in a study of T cell responses to AZD1222 COVID-19 vaccine. The repertoire was sequenced with immunoSEQ multiplex PCR; TCRdb's copy has only in-frame clones and lacks some. The profile shows around 140,000 clones, more than 85% of them singletons. The sequenced sample was peripheral blood, obtained after recovery from COVID-19. The receptors shown here come from an adult who had recovered from COVID-19. The CDR3 runs from the conserved cysteine through the conserved F or W. Fields, in order: D gene, V gene, clone size, J gene, CDR3 DNA, CDR3 protein. A D gene is named only where the DNA matches it firmly. Size tells how often a clone was seen (once, few, many) or the class of an expanded clone, and some rows leave it out.

NA	TRBV21-1	NA	TRBJ2-5	TGTGCCAGCACCCGGGAGGAGGGATCAGAGACCCAGTACTTC	CASTREEGSETQYF
NA	TRBV19	NA	TRBJ2-4	TGTGCCAGTAGTATAACAAGCCTAGCCAAAAACATTCAGTACTTC	CASSITSLAKNIQYF
TRBD2	TRBV11-2	NA	TRBJ2-7	TGTGCCAGCAGCTTCGATGGGACTAGCGGTGACTTC	CASSFDGTSGDF
NA	TRBV6-2/TRBV6-3	NA	TRBJ1-6	TGTGCCAGCAGTTACACCTACGCGGACAGCTTGAGCTCCTATAATTCACCCCTCCACTTT	CASSYTYADSLSSYNSPLHF
NA	TRBV28	NA	TRBJ2-5	TGTGCCAGCAGGAACAGGTTCCAAGAGACCCAGTACTTC	CASRNRFQETQYF
NA	TRBV5-6	few	TRBJ1-4	TGTGCCAGCAGCCCCCGGTACCGGGACGGCAAAGAAACTCAGGAAAAACTGTTTTTT	CASSPRYRDGKETQEKLFF
NA	TRBV6-5	once	TRBJ2-7	TGTGCCAGCAGGCGACTAGAAATCCCCTACGAGCAGTACTTC	CASRRLEIPYEQYF
NA	TRBV27	NA	TRBJ1-1	TGTGCCAGCAGTTTGTACAGGAACACTGAAGCTTTCTTT	CASSLYRNTEAFF
TRBD2	TRBV7-8	NA	TRBJ2-7	TGTGCCAGCAGCTTAGTTCCGACTAGCGGCCGGTCCTTACCCTACGAGCAGTACTTC	CASSLVPTSGRSLPYEQYF
NA	TRBV4-2	NA	TRBJ1-6	TGTGCCAGCAGCCAAGAAGCACAGGGAGGGCTTAATTCACCCCTCCACTTT	CASSQEAQGGLNSPLHF
TRBD2	TRBV30	NA	TRBJ2-3	TGTGCCTGGAGTCCACCTAGCGGGAGGGCCAGGGATACGCAGTATTTT	CAWSPPSGRARDTQYF
NA	TRBV6-5	NA	TRBJ1-1	TGTGCCAGCAGACTACAGGTTGACACTGAAGCTTTCTTT	CASRLQVDTEAFF
TRBD1	TRBV3-1/TRBV3-2	NA	TRBJ1-3	TGTGCCAGCAGCCTTGCGACAGGGCGTCCCGGAAACACCATATATTTT	CASSLATGRPGNTIYF
TRBD2	TRBV28	NA	TRBJ2-1	TGTGCCAGCAGTCAGACTAGCGGGAGGTACAATGAGCAGTTCTTC	CASSQTSGRYNEQFF
TRBD1	TRBV5-8	NA	TRBJ2-5	TGTGCCAGCAGCGCAGGGGGAATCGGGACCCAGTACTTC	CASSAGGIGTQYF
NA	TRBV28	NA	TRBJ2-1	TGTGCCAGCAGTTTTGCAGACCTATTATACAATGAGCAGTTCTTC	CASSFADLLYNEQFF
NA	TRBV7-9	NA	TRBJ2-2	TGTGCCAGCAGCGAAGGCGGACTGGGACTGCTCAACACCGGGGAGCTGTTTTTT	CASSEGGLGLLNTGELFF
NA	TRBV6-5	NA	TRBJ2-6	TGTGCCAGCAGTTACTCAGTATTTGCTGGGGCCAACGTCCTGACTTTC	CASSYSVFAGANVLTF
NA	TRBV18	NA	TRBJ2-5	TGTGCCAGCTCACCGCCAAACCGGGAGACCCAGTACTTC	CASSPPNRETQYF
NA	TRBV5-1	NA	TRBJ1-6	TGCGCCAGCAGCTTGGTGGGAGGGAATTCACCCCTCCACTTT	CASSLVGGNSPLHF
NA	TRBV30	NA	TRBJ2-7	TGTGCCTGGAGTGTGGCCAGGGGCTACGAGCAGTACTTC	CAWSVARGYEQYF
TRBD2	TRBV28	once	TRBJ2-3	TGTGCCAGCAGTCCCTACCTGACACTAGCGGGATTCACAGATACGCAGTATTTT	CASSPYLTLAGFTDTQYF